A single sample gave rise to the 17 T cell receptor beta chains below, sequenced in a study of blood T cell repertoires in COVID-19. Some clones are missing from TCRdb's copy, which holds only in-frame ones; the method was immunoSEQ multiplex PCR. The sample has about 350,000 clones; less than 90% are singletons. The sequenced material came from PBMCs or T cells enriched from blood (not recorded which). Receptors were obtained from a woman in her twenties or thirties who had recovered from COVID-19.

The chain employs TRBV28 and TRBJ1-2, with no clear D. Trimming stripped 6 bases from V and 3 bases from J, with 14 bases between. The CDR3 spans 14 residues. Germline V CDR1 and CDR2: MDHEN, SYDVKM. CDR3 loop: CASSLLQEHYGYTF. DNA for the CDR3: TGTGCCAGCAGCCTCCTTCAGGAACACTATGGCTACACCTTC.

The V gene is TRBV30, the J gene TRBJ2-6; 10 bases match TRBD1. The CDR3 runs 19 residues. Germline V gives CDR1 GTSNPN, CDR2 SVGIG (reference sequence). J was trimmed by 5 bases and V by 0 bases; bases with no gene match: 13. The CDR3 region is CAWSVGYGTGELWANVLTF. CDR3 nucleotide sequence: TGTGCCTGGAGTGTAGGGTACGGGACAGGGGAGCTCTGGGCCAACGTCCTGACTTTC.

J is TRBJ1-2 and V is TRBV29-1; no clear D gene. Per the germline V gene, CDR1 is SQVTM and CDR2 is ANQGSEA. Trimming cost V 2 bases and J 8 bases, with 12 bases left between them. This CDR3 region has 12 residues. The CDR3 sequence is CSVEPRENGYTF. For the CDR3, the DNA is TGCAGCGTTGAACCCCGGGAGAACGGCTACACCTTC.

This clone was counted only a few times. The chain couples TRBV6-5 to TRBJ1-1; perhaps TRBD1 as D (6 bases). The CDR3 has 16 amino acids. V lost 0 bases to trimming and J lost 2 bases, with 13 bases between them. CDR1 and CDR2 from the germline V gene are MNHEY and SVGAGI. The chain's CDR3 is CASSYSFGGPNTEAFF. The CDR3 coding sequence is TGTGCCAGCAGTTACTCGTTCGGGGGGCCTAACACTGAAGCTTTCTTT.

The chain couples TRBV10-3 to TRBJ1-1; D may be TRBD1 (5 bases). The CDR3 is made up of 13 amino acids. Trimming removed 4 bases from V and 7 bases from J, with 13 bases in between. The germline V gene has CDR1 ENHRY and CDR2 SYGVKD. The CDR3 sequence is CAISGGEGFEAFF. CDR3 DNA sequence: TGTGCCATCAGTGGGGGGGAGGGCTTTGAAGCTTTCTTT.

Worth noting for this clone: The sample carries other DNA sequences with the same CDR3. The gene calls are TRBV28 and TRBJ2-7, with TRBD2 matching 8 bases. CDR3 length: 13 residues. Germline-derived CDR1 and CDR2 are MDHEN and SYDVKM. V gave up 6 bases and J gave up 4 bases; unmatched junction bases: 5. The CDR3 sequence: CASSPTGGYEQYF. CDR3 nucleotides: TGTGCCAGCAGCCCGACGGGGGGGTACGAGCAGTACTTC.

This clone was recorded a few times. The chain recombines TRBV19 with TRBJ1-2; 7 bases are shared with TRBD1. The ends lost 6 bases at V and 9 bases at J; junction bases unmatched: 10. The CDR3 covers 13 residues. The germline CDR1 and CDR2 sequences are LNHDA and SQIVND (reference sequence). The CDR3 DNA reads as TGTGCCAGTAGGTTCCGGGACAGAGTCAGCTACACCTTC. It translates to CASRFRDRVSYTF. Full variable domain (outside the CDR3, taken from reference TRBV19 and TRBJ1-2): DGGITQSPKYLFRKEGQNVTLSCEQNLNHDAMYWYRQDPGQGLRLIYYSQIVNDFQKGDIAEGYSVSREKKESFPLTVTSAQKNPTAFYLCASRFRDRVSYTFGSGTRLTVV.

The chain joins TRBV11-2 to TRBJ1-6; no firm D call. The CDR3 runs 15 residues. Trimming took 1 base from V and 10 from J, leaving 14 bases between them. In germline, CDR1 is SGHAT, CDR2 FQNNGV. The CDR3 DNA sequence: TGTGCCAGCAGCTTAGTGTCCGGCTCTAGGTCACCCCTCCACTTT. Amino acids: CASSLVSGSRSPLHF. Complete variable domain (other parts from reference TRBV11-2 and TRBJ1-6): EAGVAQSPRYKIIEKRQSVAFWCNPISGHATLYWYQQILGQGPKLLIQFQNNGVVDDSQLPKDRFSAERLKGVDSTLKIQPAKLEDSAVYLCASSLVSGSRSPLHFGNGTRLTVT.

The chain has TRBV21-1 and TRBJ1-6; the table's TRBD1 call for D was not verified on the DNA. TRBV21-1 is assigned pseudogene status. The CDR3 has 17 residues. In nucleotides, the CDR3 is TGTGCCAGCAACCCTCGGACAGGGGGCTTTTCAGGGTCACCCCTCCACTTT. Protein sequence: CASNPRTGGFSGSPLHF.

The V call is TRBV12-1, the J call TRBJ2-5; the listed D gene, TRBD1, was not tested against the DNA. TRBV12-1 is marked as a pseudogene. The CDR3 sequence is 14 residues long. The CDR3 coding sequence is TGTGCCAGCACCAGGGGATGTCGCCAAGAGACCCAGTACTTC. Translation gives CASTRGCRQETQYF.

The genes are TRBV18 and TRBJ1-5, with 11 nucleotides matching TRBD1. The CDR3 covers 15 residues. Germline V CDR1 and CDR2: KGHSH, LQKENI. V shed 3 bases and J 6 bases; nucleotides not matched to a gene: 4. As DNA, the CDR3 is TGTGCCAGCTCACCGGGACAGGGGGTTCGTCAGCCCCAGCATTTT. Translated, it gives CASSPGQGVRQPQHF.

In nucleotides, the CDR3 is TGCGCCAGCAGCCAGGGACAGAGCTCCTACAATGAGCAGTTCTTC. This translates into CASSQGQSSYNEQFF. The chain is built from TRBV5-1 and TRBJ2-1; 7 nucleotides match TRBD1. The V segment lost 4 bases and the J segment 0 bases; nucleotides outside the gene matches: 4. The CDR3 covers 15 residues. The germline CDR1 and CDR2 sequences are SGHRS and YFSETQ. The full variable domain, in which reference TRBV5-1 and TRBJ2-1 provide the parts outside the CDR3, is KAGVTQTPRYLIKTRGQQVTLSCSPISGHRSVSWYQQTPGQGLQFLFEYFSETQRNKGNFPGRFSGRQFSNSRSEMNVSTLELGDSALYLCASSQGQSSYNEQFFGPGTRLTVL.

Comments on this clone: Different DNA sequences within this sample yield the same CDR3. The chain's CDR3 is CASSPRTANTEAFF. The CDR3 bases are TGCGCCAGCTCCCCCAGGACAGCGAACACTGAAGCTTTCTTT. The V call is TRBV5-1, the J call TRBJ1-1; TRBD1 is a possible D gene (6 bases). Trimming removed 7 bases at V and 1 base at J, with 14 bases between. Germline V gene lookup returns CDR1 SGHRS and CDR2 YFSETQ. This CDR3 has 14 residues.

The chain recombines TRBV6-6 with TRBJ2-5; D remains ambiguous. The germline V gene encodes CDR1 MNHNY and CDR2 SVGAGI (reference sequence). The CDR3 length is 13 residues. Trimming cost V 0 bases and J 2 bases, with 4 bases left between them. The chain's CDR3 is CASSYSTQETQYF. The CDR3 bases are TGTGCCAGCAGTTACTCCACACAAGAGACCCAGTACTTC.

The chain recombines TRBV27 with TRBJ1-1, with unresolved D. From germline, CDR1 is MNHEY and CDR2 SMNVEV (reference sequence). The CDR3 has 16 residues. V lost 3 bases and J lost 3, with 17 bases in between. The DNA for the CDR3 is TGTGCCAGCAGTTTCTCCCGTTATTCCCCTGACACTGAAGCTTTCTTT. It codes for CASSFSRYSPDTEAFF.

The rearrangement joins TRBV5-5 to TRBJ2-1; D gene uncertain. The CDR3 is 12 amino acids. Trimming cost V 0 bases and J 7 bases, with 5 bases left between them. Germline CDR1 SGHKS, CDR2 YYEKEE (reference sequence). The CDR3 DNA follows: TGTGCCAGCAGCTTGGACCGGAATGAGCAGTTCTTC. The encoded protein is CASSLDRNEQFF.

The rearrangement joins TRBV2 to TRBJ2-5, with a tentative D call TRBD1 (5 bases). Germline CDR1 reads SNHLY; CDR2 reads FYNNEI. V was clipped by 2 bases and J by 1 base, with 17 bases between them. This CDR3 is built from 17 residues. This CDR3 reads CASSEPPTGRAQETQYF. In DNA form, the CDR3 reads TGTGCCAGCAGTGAACCCCCAACGGGCAGGGCCCAAGAGACCCAGTACTTC. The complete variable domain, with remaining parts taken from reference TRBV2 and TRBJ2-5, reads EPEVTQTPSHQVTQMGQEVILRCVPISNHLYFYWYRQILGQKVEFLVSFYNNEISEKSEIFDDQFSVERPDGSNFTLKIRSTKLEDSAMYFCASSEPPTGRAQETQYFGPGTRLLVL.